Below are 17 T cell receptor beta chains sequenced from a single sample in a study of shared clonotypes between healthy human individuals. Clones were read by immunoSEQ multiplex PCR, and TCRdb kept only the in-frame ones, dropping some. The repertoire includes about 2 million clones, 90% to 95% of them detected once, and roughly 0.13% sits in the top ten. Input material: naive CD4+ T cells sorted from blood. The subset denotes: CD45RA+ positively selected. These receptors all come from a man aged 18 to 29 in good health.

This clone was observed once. The CDR3, as DNA: TGCGCCAGCAGCTCGACTAGCAACTCCTACAATGAGCAGTTCTTC. Translated: CASSSTSNSYNEQFF. The V call is TRBV5-1, the J call TRBJ2-1; 7 bases line up with TRBD2. The CDR3 is 15 amino acids. The V segment lost 3 bases and the J segment 0 bases; nucleotides outside the gene matches: 3. In germline, CDR1 is SGHRS, CDR2 YFSETQ.

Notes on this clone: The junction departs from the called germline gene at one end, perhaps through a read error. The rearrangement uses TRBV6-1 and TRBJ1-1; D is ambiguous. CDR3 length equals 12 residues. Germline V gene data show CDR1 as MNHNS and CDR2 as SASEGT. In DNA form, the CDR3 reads TGTGCCAGCAGTGAAACTGGCAGGCCGGGGTATTTT. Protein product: CASSETGRPGYF.

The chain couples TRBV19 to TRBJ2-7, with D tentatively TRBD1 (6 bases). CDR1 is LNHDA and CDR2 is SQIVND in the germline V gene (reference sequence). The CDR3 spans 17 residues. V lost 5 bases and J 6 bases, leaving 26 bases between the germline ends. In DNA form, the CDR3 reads TGTGCCAGTAGTGTCCCTCGGGACACATCTCGTGGCGTCGAGCAGTACTTC. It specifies CASSVPRDTSRGVEQYF. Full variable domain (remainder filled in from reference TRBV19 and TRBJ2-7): DGGITQSPKYLFRKEGQNVTLSCEQNLNHDAMYWYRQDPGQGLRLIYYSQIVNDFQKGDIAEGYSVSREKKESFPLTVTSAQKNPTAFYLCASSVPRDTSRGVEQYFGPGTRLTVT.

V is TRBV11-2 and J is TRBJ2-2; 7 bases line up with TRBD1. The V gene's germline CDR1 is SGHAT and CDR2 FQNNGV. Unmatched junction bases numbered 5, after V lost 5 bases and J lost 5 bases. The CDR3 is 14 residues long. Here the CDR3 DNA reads TGTGCCAGCAGCCAGAAACAGGGGACCGGGGAGCTGTTTTTT. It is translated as CASSQKQGTGELFF.

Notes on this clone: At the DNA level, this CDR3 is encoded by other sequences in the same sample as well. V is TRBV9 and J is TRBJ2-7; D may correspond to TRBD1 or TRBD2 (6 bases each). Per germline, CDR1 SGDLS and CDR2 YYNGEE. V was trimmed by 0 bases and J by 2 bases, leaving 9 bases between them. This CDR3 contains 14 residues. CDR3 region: CASSVGGGTYEQYF. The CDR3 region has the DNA TGTGCCAGCAGCGTAGGAGGGGGGACCTACGAGCAGTACTTC. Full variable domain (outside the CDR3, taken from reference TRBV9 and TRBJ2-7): DSGVTQTPKHLITATGQRVTLRCSPRSGDLSVYWYQQSLDQGLQFLIQYYNGEERAKGNILERFSAQQFPDLHSELNLSSLELGDSALYFCASSVGGGTYEQYFGPGTRLTVT.

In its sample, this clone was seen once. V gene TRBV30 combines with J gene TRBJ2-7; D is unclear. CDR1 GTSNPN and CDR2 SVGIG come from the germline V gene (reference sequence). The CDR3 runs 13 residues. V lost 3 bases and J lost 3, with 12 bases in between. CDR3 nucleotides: TGTGCCTGGAGGAGGACCGTTGACTACGAGCAGTACTTC. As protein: CAWRRTVDYEQYF.

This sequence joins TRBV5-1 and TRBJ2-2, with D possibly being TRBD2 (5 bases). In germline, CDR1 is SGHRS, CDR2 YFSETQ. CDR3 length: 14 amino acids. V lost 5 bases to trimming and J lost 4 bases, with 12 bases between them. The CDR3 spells CASSDRDRTGELFF. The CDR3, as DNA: TGCGCCAGCAGTGATCGGGATCGCACCGGGGAGCTGTTTTTT.

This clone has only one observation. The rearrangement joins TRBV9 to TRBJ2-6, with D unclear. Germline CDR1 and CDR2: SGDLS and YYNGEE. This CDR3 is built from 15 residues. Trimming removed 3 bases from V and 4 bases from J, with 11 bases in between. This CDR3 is CASSARGLGANVLTF. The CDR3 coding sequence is TGTGCCAGCAGCGCACGTGGGCTCGGGGCCAACGTCCTGACTTTC.

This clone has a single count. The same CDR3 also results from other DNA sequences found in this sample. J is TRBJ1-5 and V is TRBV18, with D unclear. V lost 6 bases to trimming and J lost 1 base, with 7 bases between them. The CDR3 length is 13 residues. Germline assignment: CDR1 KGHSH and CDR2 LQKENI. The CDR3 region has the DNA TGTGCCAGCTCTTTGGACAGCAATCAGCCCCAGCATTTT. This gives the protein CASSLDSNQPQHF.

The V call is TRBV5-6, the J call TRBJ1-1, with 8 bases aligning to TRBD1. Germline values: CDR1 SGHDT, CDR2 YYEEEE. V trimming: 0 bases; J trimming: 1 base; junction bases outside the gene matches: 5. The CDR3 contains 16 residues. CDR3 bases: TGTGCCAGCAGCTTGGCCCCGCAGGGGGCGAACACTGAAGCTTTCTTT. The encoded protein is CASSLAPQGANTEAFF.

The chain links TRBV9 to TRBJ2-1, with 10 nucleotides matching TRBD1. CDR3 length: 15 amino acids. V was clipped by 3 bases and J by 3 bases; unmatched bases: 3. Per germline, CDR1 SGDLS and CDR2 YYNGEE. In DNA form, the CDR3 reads TGTGCCAGCAGCGCCAGGGACAGGGGCTACAATGAGCAGTTCTTC. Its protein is CASSARDRGYNEQFF. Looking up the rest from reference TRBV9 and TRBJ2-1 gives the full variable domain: DSGVTQTPKHLITATGQRVTLRCSPRSGDLSVYWYQQSLDQGLQFLIQYYNGEERAKGNILERFSAQQFPDLHSELNLSSLELGDSALYFCASSARDRGYNEQFFGPGTRLTVL.

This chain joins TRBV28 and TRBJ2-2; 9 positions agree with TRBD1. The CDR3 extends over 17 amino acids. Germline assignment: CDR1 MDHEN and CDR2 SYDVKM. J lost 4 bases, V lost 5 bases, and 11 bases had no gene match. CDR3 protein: CASSLPQGAGSTGELFF. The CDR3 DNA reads TGTGCCAGCAGTCTTCCACAGGGGGCGGGTTCCACCGGGGAGCTGTTTTTT.

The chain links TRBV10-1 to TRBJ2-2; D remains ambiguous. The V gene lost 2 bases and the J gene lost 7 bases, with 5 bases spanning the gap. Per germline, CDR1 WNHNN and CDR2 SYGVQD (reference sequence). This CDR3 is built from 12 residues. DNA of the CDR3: TGCGCCAGCAGTGAGAGTAACGGGGAGCTGTTTTTT. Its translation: CASSESNGELFF.

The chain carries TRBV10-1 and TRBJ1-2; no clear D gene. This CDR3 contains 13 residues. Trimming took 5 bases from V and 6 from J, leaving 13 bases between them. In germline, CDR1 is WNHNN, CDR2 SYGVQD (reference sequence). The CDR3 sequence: CASSPTPAHGYTF. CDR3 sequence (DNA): TGCGCCAGCAGTCCTACCCCCGCCCATGGCTACACCTTC.

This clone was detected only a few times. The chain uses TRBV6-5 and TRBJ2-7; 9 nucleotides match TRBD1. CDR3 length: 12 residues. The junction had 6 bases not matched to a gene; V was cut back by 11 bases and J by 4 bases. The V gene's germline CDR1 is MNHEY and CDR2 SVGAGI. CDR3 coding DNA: TGTGCCTCGGGGACAGGGCGGTACGAGCAGTACTTC. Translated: CASGTGRYEQYF.

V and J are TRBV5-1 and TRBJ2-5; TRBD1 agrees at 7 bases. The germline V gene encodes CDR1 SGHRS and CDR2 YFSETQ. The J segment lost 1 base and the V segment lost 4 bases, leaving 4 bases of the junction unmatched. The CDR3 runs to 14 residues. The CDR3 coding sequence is TGCGCCAGCAGCCGGGGACAGATCCAAGAGACCCAGTACTTC. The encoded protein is CASSRGQIQETQYF.

This CDR3 is CASRVGRLSTDTQYF. Written as DNA, the CDR3 is TGTGCCAGCAGAGTCGGTCGGCTGAGCACAGATACGCAGTATTTT. V and J are TRBV2 and TRBJ2-3, with unresolved D. V was shortened by 6 bases and J by 0 bases, with 13 bases between the two germline ends. The V gene's germline CDR1 is SNHLY and CDR2 FYNNEI. The CDR3 is made up of 15 amino acids. The full variable domain, in which reference TRBV2 and TRBJ2-3 provide the parts outside the CDR3, is EPEVTQTPSHQVTQMGQEVILRCVPISNHLYFYWYRQILGQKVEFLVSFYNNEISEKSEIFDDQFSVERPDGSNFTLKIRSTKLEDSAMYFCASRVGRLSTDTQYFGPGTRLTVL.